Below, 32 T cell receptor beta chains from the same sample are listed, as sequenced in a study of siplizumab effects on memory and regulatory T cells. Profiling relied on immunoSEQ multiplex PCR, and the TCRdb table lists in-frame clones only, not all of them. The sample lists some 110,000 clones; roughly 92% were seen once. Sequencing was carried out using Tregs sorted from blood. Receptors originate from a human donor in good health.

The V gene is TRBV7-2, the J gene TRBJ1-5; possible D gene TRBD1, 5 bases. CDR1 is SGHTA, CDR2 FQGNSA, per germline. V was pared by 0 bases and J by 0 bases, with 18 bases between. The CDR3 has 19 residues. Here the CDR3 reads CASSLAGGSGVYSNQPQHF. Here the CDR3 DNA reads TGTGCCAGCAGCTTAGCTGGGGGAAGCGGGGTTTATAGCAATCAGCCCCAGCATTTT.

This chain connects TRBV10-3 to TRBJ1-1; D perhaps matches TRBD1 (5 bases). The length of the CDR3 is 11 residues. V gave up 7 bases and J gave up 7 bases, with 10 bases separating them. CDR1 and CDR2 (germline): ENHRY, SYGVKD. CDR3 bases: TGTGCCATCAACGGGGGGGGTGAAGCTTTCTTT. Its translation is CAINGGGEAFF.

The V gene is TRBV27, the J gene TRBJ2-7, with TRBD2 as a possible D gene (6 bases). The V gene lost 5 bases and the J gene lost 9 bases, with 17 bases spanning the gap. Germline values: CDR1 MNHEY, CDR2 SMNVEV (reference sequence). This CDR3 has 13 residues. This chain's CDR3 is CASSPQGGGTQYF. CDR3 nucleotide sequence: TGTGCCAGCAGTCCCCAAGGTGGCGGGACGCAGTACTTC.

The rearrangement links TRBV10-3 to TRBJ2-7; 7 bases agree with TRBD2. V dropped 5 bases and J dropped 4; count of bases not matched to a gene: 5. This CDR3 is built from 13 residues. Looked up from germline, CDR1 is ENHRY and CDR2 is SYGVKD. In DNA, the CDR3 is TGTGCCATCAGTATATGGGGGGGGTACGAGCAGTACTTC. This gives the protein CAISIWGGYEQYF.

This chain joins TRBV6-1 and TRBJ2-5, with D perhaps being TRBD1 or TRBD2 (5 bases each). This CDR3 has 13 amino acids. The V and J ends lost 0 bases and 5 bases respectively, with 7 bases between them. Germline V gene lookup returns CDR1 MNHNS and CDR2 SASEGT. The CDR3 DNA follows: TGTGCCAGCAGTGAAGCGAGGGGTGAGACCCAGTACTTC. It codes for CASSEARGETQYF.

The chain is built from TRBV2 and TRBJ2-1; D might be TRBD2 (6 bases). The germline gives CDR1 SNHLY, CDR2 FYNNEI. The CDR3 is 16 residues long. The germline V and J ends were trimmed by 10 bases and 0 bases, with 19 bases remaining between them. The CDR3 DNA reads as TGTGCCAATTCCATCGGGGCGGGATTCTCCTACAATGAGCAGTTCTTC. This gives the protein CANSIGAGFSYNEQFF.

This clone appeared a single time. The V and J genes are TRBV18 and TRBJ2-3; D gene unclear. CDR1 and CDR2 (germline): KGHSH, LQKENI. V was trimmed by 3 bases and J by 7 bases, leaving 11 bases between them. This CDR3 has 13 amino acids. CDR3 nucleotide sequence: TGTGCCAGCTCACCCCCATCTGCTAATACGCAGTATTTT. Protein sequence: CASSPPSANTQYF. The whole variable domain, remainder taken from reference TRBV18 and TRBJ2-3, is NAGVMQNPRHLVRRRGQEARLRCSPMKGHSHVYWYRQLPEEGLKFMVYLQKENIIDESGMPKERFSAEFPKEGPSILRIQQVVRGDSAAYFCASSPPSANTQYFGPGTRLTVL.

This clone was recorded once. The rearrangement uses TRBV10-3 and TRBJ1-2; D might be TRBD1 (6 bases). Germline V gene sequence: CDR1 ENHRY, CDR2 SYGVKD. This CDR3 is built from 15 residues. The V end was cut by 3 bases, the J end by 4 bases, with 15 bases between. The CDR3 loop reads CAISDNRANIYGYTF. Written as DNA, the CDR3 is TGTGCCATCAGTGATAACAGGGCGAATATCTATGGCTACACCTTC.

The chain couples TRBV20-1 to TRBJ1-4; perhaps TRBD1 as D (5 bases). Deletions cut 5 bases from V and 8 bases from J, with 9 bases between. Germline V lookup: CDR1 DFQATT, CDR2 SNEGSKA (reference sequence). This CDR3 comprises 11 residues. The DNA for the CDR3 is TGCAGTGCTTCCTGGGACGAAAAACTGTTTTTT. This translates into CSASWDEKLFF.

V is TRBV6-1 and J is TRBJ1-2; 10 nucleotides agree with TRBD1. Trimming removed 2 bases from V and 6 bases from J; junction bases left unmatched: 3. Germline CDR1 is MNHNS and CDR2 is SASEGT. The CDR3 totals 14 residues. The CDR3 bases are TGTGCCAGCAGTGAAATGACAGGGGGCCATGGCTACACCTTC. It codes for CASSEMTGGHGYTF.

The gene calls are TRBV4-1 and TRBJ1-2; a possible D gene is TRBD1 (5 bases). The germline V and J ends were trimmed by 0 bases and 3 bases, with 8 bases remaining between them. CDR1 MGHRA and CDR2 YSYEKL come from the germline V gene. This CDR3 has 14 amino acids. As DNA, the CDR3 is TGCGCCAGCAGCCAAGAGGCAGGGTACTATGGCTACACCTTC. This codes for CASSQEAGYYGYTF.

This chain joins TRBV7-8 and TRBJ2-5; no firm D call. TRBJ2-7 explains the end of the DNA better; the J call may be wrong. From germline, CDR1 is SGHVS and CDR2 FQNEAQ. The CDR3 is 16 amino acids. The CDR3 region has the DNA TGTGCCAGCAGCTTACTTTCGACCCAACCCTACTACGAGCAGTACTTC. This encodes CASSLLSTQPYYEQYF.

The CDR3 protein is CASSVGQSLEGETQYF. The CDR3, as DNA: TGCGCCAGCAGCGTCGGACAGTCCCTTGAGGGAGAGACCCAGTACTTC. This chain links TRBV5-1 with TRBJ2-5; a possible D gene is TRBD1 (6 bases). This CDR3 contains 16 residues. The germline CDR1 and CDR2 sequences are SGHRS and YFSETQ. The V and J ends lost 4 bases and 4 bases respectively, with 20 bases between them.

This sequence joins TRBV4-2 and TRBJ2-5, with 7 bases lining up with TRBD1. J lost 5 bases, V lost 1 base, and 7 bases had no gene match. Germline-derived CDR1 and CDR2 are LGHNA and YNFKEQ. The CDR3 is made up of 15 amino acids. The CDR3 spells CASSQGGRGIETQYF. CDR3 in DNA: TGTGCCAGCAGCCAAGGGGGCAGGGGGATCGAGACCCAGTACTTC.

This chain joins TRBV28 and TRBJ1-1, with D hard to call. Germline V gives CDR1 MDHEN, CDR2 SYDVKM. The CDR3 covers 16 residues. Trimming took off 5 bases at V and 1 base at J, with 17 bases between the two ends. This CDR3 reads CASSIGGLNTNTEAFF. In DNA, the CDR3 is TGTGCCAGCAGTATCGGTGGACTAAACACGAACACTGAAGCTTTCTTT. The full variable domain, in which reference TRBV28 and TRBJ1-1 provide the parts outside the CDR3, is DVKVTQSSRYLVKRTGEKVFLECVQDMDHENMFWYRQDPGLGLRLIYFSYDVKMKEKGDIPEGYSVSREKKERFSLILESASTNQTSMYLCASSIGGLNTNTEAFFGQGTRLTVV.

In its sample, this clone was seen once. The genes are TRBV25-1 and TRBJ2-7; TRBD1 matches 10 bases. Germline CDR1 MGHDK, CDR2 SYGVNS. V gave up 4 bases and J gave up 2 bases; unmatched junction bases: 11. This CDR3 is built from 17 residues. This CDR3 reads CASSAYRGQGRAYEQYF. The CDR3 DNA sequence: TGTGCCAGCAGTGCGTACCGGGGACAGGGGAGAGCCTACGAGCAGTACTTC.

This chain links TRBV6-6 with TRBJ2-3; D assignment may be TRBD1 or TRBD2 (5 bases each). In germline, CDR1 is MNHNY, CDR2 SVGAGI (reference sequence). With 7 bases removed from V and 10 bases from J, the gap between germline ends came to 21 bases. The CDR3 runs 14 residues. This CDR3 is CASTRGAEQGAQYF. The CDR3 nucleotides read TGTGCCAGCACGAGGGGAGCCGAGCAAGGGGCGCAGTATTTT.

The rearrangement links TRBV4-1 to TRBJ2-1; tentative D call: TRBD1 (6 bases). This CDR3 has 21 amino acids. Trimming took off 0 bases at V and 1 base at J, with 25 bases between the two ends. In germline, CDR1 is MGHRA, CDR2 YSYEKL. CDR3: CASSQDRTAGPILRSYNEQFF. DNA for the CDR3: TGCGCCAGCAGCCAAGATCGGACAGCTGGACCGATCCTTCGGTCCTACAATGAGCAGTTCTTC.

The chain has TRBV7-8 and TRBJ1-1; TRBD1 is a possible D gene (5 bases). Germline V CDR1 and CDR2: SGHVS, FQNEAQ. The CDR3 loop spans 14 amino acids. V shed 7 bases and J shed 1 base, with 13 bases lying between them. The CDR3 here is CASTLSGGNTEAFF. The CDR3 nucleotides are TGTGCCAGCACACTATCGGGGGGGAACACTGAAGCTTTCTTT.

The chain uses TRBV30 and TRBJ2-5, with D possibly being TRBD1 (5 bases). In germline, CDR1 is GTSNPN, CDR2 SVGIG (reference sequence). CDR3 length: 15 residues. Trimming stripped 3 bases from V and 5 bases from J, with 19 bases between. The CDR3 sequence: CAWSDVWGGTETQYF. CDR3 bases: TGTGCCTGGAGCGACGTATGGGGCGGCACTGAGACCCAGTACTTC.

In its sample, this clone was seen once. The V gene is TRBV11-2, the J gene TRBJ2-7; 12 bases agree with TRBD2. The CDR3 length is 15 residues. From germline, CDR1 is SGHAT and CDR2 FQNNGV. Trimming at V came to 6 bases and at J to 3 bases, leaving 6 bases not matched to a gene. Written as DNA, the CDR3 is TGTGCCAGCAGTGTTACTAGCGGGGGGTTCTACGAGCAGTACTTC. This translates into CASSVTSGGFYEQYF.

The chain is built from TRBV7-9 and TRBJ2-1; D uncertain. CDR1 SEHNR and CDR2 FQNEAQ come from the germline V gene (reference sequence). There are 13 residues in the CDR3. Trimming removed 4 bases from V and 9 bases from J, with 13 bases in between. CDR3 bases: TGTGCCAGCAGCTCCGCACAATTGGGTGAGCAGTTCTTC. Its protein product is CASSSAQLGEQFF.

This clone turned up a few times. The J gene is TRBJ1-1, the V gene TRBV7-8, with 12 bases lining up with TRBD1. CDR1 is SGHVS and CDR2 is FQNEAQ in the germline V gene. Trimming took 6 bases from V and 5 from J; bases not matched to a gene: 4. The CDR3 runs 14 residues. The CDR3 protein is CASSWDRGRTEAFF. As DNA, the CDR3 is TGTGCCAGCAGTTGGGACAGGGGGCGAACTGAAGCTTTCTTT.

The chain's CDR3 is CAISRDTQETQYF. The DNA for the CDR3 is TGTGCCATCAGTCGGGACACCCAAGAGACCCAGTACTTC. The chain employs TRBV10-3 and TRBJ2-5, with D perhaps TRBD1 (6 bases). The CDR3 length is 13 residues. V lost 5 bases, J lost 1 base, and 8 bases lay in between. Germline CDR1 reads ENHRY; CDR2 reads SYGVKD.

This clone was seen once. V is TRBV5-1 and J is TRBJ2-3; no reliable D call. Germline V gives CDR1 SGHRS, CDR2 YFSETQ. Between the trimmed V and J ends, which lost 0 bases and 3 bases, there was a span of 8 bases. The CDR3 consists of 14 residues. CDR3 bases: TGCGCCAGCAGCTTGGGACACCTAACAGATACGCAGTATTTT. Residues: CASSLGHLTDTQYF.

The rearrangement uses TRBV11-2 and TRBJ1-4; D not certain. Trimming shortened V by 3 bases and J by 2 bases, and 4 bases separated the two germline ends. The CDR3 has 13 residues. The germline CDR1 and CDR2 sequences are SGHAT and FQNNGV. CDR3 amino acids: CASSFGTNEKLFF. The CDR3 DNA is TGTGCCAGCAGCTTTGGTACTAATGAAAAACTGTTTTTT.

The chain uses TRBV29-1 and TRBJ2-1; D is possibly TRBD2 (5 bases). Trimming pared 3 bases from V and 5 bases from J, leaving 8 bases between. The CDR3 loop spans 12 amino acids. CDR1 SQVTM and CDR2 ANQGSEA come from the germline V gene. CDR3 in DNA: TGCAGCGTTGATCGAGGGAACAATGAGCAGTTCTTC. Its protein is CSVDRGNNEQFF.

The chain links TRBV6-5 to TRBJ1-6; D is ambiguous. The CDR3 covers 14 residues. Germline V gene lookup returns CDR1 MNHEY and CDR2 SVGAGI. With 0 bases removed from V and 6 bases from J, the gap between germline ends came to 6 bases. CDR3 region: CASSYSGFNSPLHF. The CDR3 DNA reads as TGTGCCAGCAGTTACTCGGGGTTTAATTCACCCCTCCACTTT.

In its sample, this clone was seen once. V gene TRBV11-3 combines with J gene TRBJ2-2; 9 bases are shared with TRBD1. CDR1 is SGHNT and CDR2 is YENEEA in the germline V gene. The CDR3 runs to 16 residues. V shed 3 bases and J 4 bases; nucleotides not matched to a gene: 6. This CDR3 is CASSFIGQGTTGELFF. DNA of the CDR3: TGTGCCAGCAGCTTTATCGGACAGGGGACCACCGGGGAGCTGTTTTTT.

V gene TRBV7-9 combines with J gene TRBJ2-3; D ambiguous. CDR1 and CDR2 from the germline V gene are SEHNR and FQNEAQ (reference sequence). This CDR3 comprises 13 residues. The V end was cut by 7 bases, the J end by 3 bases, with 11 bases between. The DNA for the CDR3 is TGTGCCAGCACCCCTCTCCCTACAGATACGCAGTATTTT. Protein product: CASTPLPTDTQYF.

This chain connects TRBV5-1 to TRBJ2-7, with 9 positions matching TRBD1. Trimming took 4 bases from V and 5 from J; bases not matched to a gene: 7. Germline values: CDR1 SGHRS, CDR2 YFSETQ. CDR3 size: 14 residues. CDR3 in amino acids: CASSQWTGEHEQYF. The CDR3 bases are TGCGCCAGCAGCCAATGGACAGGGGAACACGAGCAGTACTTC.

This clone was picked up one time. The chain couples TRBV12-5 to TRBJ1-1, with TRBD1 as a possible D gene (5 bases). CDR3 length: 15 amino acids. In germline, CDR1 is LGHNT, CDR2 FRNRAP. With 5 bases removed from V and 2 bases from J, the gap between germline ends came to 15 bases. CDR3 protein: CASGEAKGTNTEAFF. The CDR3 nucleotides are TGTGCTAGTGGTGAGGCGAAGGGGACTAACACTGAAGCTTTCTTT.